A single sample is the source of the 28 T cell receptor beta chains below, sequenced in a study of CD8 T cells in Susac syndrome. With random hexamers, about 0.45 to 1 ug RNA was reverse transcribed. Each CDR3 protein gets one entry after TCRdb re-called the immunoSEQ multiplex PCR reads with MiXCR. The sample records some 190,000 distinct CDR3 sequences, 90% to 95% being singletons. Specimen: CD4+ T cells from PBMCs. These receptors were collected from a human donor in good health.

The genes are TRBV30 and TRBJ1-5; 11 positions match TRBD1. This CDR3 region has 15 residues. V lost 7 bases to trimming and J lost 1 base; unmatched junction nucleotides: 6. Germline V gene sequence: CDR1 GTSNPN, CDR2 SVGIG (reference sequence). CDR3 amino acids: CASRDRGTSNQPQHF. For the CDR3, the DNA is TGTGCCTCGCGGGACAGGGGGACAAGCAATCAGCCCCAGCATTTT.

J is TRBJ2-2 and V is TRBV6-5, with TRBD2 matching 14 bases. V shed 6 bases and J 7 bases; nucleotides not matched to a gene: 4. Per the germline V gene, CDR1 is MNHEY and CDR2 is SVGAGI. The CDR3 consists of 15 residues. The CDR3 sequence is CASSLGLAGVGELFF. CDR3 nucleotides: TGTGCCAGCAGCCTGGGACTAGCGGGGGTCGGGGAGCTGTTTTTT.

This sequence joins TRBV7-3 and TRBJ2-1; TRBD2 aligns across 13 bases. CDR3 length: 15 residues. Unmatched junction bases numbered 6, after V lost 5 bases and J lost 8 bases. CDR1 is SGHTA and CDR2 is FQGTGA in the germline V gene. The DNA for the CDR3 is TGTGCCAGCAGCGCACTAGCGGGGGGGTCCGATGAGCAGTTCTTC. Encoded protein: CASSALAGGSDEQFF.

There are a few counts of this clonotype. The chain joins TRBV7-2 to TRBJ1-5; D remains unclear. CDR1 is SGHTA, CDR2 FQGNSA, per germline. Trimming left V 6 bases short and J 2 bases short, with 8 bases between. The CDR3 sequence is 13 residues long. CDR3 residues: CASSRQGNQPQHF. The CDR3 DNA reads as TGTGCCAGCAGTCGGCAAGGCAATCAGCCCCAGCATTTT. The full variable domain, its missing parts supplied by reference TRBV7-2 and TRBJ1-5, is GAGVSQSPSNKVTEKGKDVELRCDPISGHTALYWYRQSLGQGLEFLIYFQGNSAPDKSGLPSDRFSAERTGGSVSTLTIQRTQQEDSAVYLCASSRQGNQPQHFGDGTRLSIL.

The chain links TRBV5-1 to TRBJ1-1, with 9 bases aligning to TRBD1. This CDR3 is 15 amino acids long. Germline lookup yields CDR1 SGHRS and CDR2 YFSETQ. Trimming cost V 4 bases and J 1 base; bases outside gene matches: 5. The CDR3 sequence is CASSPTGQGNTEAFF. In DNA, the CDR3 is TGCGCCAGCAGCCCTACGGGACAGGGGAACACTGAAGCTTTCTTT.

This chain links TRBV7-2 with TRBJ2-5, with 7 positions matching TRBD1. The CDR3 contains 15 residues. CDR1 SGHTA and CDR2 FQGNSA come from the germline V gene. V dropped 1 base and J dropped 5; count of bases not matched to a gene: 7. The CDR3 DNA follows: TGTGCCAGCAGCTTAGTACAGGGGAATTGGGAGACCCAGTACTTC. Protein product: CASSLVQGNWETQYF.

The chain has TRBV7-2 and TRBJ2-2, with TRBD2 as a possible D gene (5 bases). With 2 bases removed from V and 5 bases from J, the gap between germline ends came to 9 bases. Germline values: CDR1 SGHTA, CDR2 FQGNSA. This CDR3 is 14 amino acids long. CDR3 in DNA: TGTGCCAGCAGCTTACTGCGGGCAACCGGGGAGCTGTTTTTT. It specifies CASSLLRATGELFF.

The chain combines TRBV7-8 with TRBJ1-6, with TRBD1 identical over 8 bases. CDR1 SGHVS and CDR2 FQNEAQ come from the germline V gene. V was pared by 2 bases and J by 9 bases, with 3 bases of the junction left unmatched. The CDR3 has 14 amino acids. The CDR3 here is CASSLIGTGSPLHF. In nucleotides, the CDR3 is TGTGCCAGCAGCTTAATCGGGACAGGTTCACCCCTCCACTTT. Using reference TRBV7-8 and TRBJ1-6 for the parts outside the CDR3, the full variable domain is GAGVSQSPRYKVAKRGQDVALRCDPISGHVSLFWYQQALGQGPEFLTYFQNEAQLDKSGLPSDRFFAERPEGSVSTLKIQRTQQEDSAVYLCASSLIGTGSPLHFGNGTRLTVT.

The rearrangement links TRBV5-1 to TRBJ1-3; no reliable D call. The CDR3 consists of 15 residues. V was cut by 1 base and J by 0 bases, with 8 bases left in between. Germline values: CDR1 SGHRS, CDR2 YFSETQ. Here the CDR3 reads CASSLMGSSGNTIYF. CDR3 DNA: TGCGCCAGCAGCTTGATGGGGTCCTCTGGAAACACCATATATTTT.

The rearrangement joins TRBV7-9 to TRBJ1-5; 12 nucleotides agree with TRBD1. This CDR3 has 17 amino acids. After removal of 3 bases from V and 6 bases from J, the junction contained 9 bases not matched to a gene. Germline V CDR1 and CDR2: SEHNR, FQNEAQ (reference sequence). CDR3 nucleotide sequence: TGTGCCAGCAGCTTCGGGACAGGGGGCAAAGGGAGTCAGCCCCAGCATTTT. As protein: CASSFGTGGKGSQPQHF.

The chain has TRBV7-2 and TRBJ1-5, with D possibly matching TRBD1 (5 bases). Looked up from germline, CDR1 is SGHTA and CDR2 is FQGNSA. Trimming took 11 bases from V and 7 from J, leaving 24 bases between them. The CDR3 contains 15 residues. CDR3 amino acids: CASARGTGQWQPQHF. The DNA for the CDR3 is TGTGCCTCAGCTCGAGGTACGGGGCAGTGGCAGCCCCAGCATTTT.

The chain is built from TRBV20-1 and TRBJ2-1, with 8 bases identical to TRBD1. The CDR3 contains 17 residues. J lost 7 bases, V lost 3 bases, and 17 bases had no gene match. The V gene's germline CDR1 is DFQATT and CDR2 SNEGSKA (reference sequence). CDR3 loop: CSASPLFGQQGGNEQFF. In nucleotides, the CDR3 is TGCAGTGCTAGCCCCTTATTCGGACAACAGGGGGGTAATGAGCAGTTCTTC.

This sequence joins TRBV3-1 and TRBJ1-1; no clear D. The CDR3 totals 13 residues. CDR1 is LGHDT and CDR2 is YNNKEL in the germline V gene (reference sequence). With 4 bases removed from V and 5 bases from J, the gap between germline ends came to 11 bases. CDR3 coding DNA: TGTGCCAGCAGCCGGGTACGGGATACTGAAGCTTTCTTT. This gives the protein CASSRVRDTEAFF.

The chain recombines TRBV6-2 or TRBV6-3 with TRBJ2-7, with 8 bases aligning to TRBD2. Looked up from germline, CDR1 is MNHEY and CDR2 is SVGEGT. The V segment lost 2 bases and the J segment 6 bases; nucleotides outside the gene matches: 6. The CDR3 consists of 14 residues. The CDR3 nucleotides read TGTGCCAGCAGTTACGCGGGGGGATATCGCGAGCAGTACTTC. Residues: CASSYAGGYREQYF.

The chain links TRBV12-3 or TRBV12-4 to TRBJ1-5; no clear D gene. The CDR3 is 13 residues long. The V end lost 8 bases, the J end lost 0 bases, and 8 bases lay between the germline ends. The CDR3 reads CASVGYSNQPQHF. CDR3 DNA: TGTGCCAGCGTCGGCTATAGCAATCAGCCCCAGCATTTT.

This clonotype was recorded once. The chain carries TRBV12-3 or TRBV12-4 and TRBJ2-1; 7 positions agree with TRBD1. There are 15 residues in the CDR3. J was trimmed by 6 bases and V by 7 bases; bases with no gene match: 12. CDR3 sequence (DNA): TGTGCCAGCATGAGACTCACCGGGACAGCCAATGAGCAGTTCTTC. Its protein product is CASMRLTGTANEQFF.

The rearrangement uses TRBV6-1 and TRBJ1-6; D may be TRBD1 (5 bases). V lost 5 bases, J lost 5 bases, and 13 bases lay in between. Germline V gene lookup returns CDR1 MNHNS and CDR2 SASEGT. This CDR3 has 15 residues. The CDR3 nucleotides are TGTGCCAGCAGTCCAAAGGGACGGAATAATTCACCCCTCCACTTT. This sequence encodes CASSPKGRNNSPLHF.

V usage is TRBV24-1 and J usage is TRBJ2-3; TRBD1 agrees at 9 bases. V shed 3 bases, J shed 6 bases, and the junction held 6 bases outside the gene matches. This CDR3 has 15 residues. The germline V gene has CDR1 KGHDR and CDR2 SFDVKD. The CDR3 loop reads CATSDVDRGGDTQYF. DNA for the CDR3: TGTGCCACCAGTGATGTGGACAGGGGAGGGGATACGCAGTATTTT.

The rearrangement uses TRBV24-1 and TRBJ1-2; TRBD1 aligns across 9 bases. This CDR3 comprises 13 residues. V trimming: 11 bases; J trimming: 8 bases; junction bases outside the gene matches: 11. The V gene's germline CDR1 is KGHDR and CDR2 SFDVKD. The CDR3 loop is CAISTGGERGYTF. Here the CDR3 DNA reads TGTGCCATCTCGACAGGGGGTGAAAGGGGCTACACCTTC.

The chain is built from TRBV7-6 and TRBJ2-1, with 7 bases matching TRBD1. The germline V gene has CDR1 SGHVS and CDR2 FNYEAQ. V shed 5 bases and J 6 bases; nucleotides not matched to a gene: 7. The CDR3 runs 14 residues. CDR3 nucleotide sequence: TGTGCCAGCAGCCAACAGACAGGGTTCAATGAGCAGTTCTTC. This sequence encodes CASSQQTGFNEQFF.

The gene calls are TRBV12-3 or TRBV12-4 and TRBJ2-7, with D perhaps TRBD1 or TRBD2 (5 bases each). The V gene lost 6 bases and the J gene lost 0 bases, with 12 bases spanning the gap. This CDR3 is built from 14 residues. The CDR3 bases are TGTGCCAGCAGCCGGGACGTAAACTCCTACGAGCAGTACTTC. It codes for CASSRDVNSYEQYF.

Here the CDR3 reads CASTLGRETQYF. The CDR3 nucleotides are TGTGCCAGCACCCTCGGGAGAGAGACCCAGTACTTC. V usage is TRBV12-3 or TRBV12-4 and J usage is TRBJ2-5, with D tentatively TRBD2 (6 bases). V dropped 7 bases and J dropped 4 bases, with 10 bases sitting between them. The CDR3 has 12 residues.

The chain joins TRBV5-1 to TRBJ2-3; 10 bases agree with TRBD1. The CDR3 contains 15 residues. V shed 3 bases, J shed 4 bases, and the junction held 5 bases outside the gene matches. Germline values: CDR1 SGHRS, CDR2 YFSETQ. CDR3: CASSSKTGGADTQYF. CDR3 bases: TGCGCCAGCAGCTCAAAGACAGGGGGCGCAGATACGCAGTATTTT. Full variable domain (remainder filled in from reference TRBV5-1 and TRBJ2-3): KAGVTQTPRYLIKTRGQQVTLSCSPISGHRSVSWYQQTPGQGLQFLFEYFSETQRNKGNFPGRFSGRQFSNSRSEMNVSTLELGDSALYLCASSSKTGGADTQYFGPGTRLTVL.

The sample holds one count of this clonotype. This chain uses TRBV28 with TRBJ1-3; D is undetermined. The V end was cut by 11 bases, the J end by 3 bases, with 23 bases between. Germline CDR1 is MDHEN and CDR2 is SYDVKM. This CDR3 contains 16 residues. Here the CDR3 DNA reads TGTGCCGTCAACCGGCTAGGACCCTCTAGTGGAAACACCATATATTTT. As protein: CAVNRLGPSSGNTIYF. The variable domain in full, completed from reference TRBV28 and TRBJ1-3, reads DVKVTQSSRYLVKRTGEKVFLECVQDMDHENMFWYRQDPGLGLRLIYFSYDVKMKEKGDIPEGYSVSREKKERFSLILESASTNQTSMYLCAVNRLGPSSGNTIYFGEGSWLTVV.

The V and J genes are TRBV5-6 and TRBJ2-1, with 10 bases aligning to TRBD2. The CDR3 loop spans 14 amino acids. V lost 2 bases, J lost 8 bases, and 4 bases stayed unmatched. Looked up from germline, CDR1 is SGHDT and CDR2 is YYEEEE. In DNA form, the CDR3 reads TGTGCCAGCAGCTTCAGCGGGGGGGCCCATGAGCAGTTCTTC. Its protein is CASSFSGGAHEQFF.

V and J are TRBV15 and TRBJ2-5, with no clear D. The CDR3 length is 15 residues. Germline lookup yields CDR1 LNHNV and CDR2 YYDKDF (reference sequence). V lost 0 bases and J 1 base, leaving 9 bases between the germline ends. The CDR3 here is CATSRDLLTQETQYF. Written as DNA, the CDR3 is TGTGCCACCAGCAGAGACCTGCTTACCCAAGAGACCCAGTACTTC. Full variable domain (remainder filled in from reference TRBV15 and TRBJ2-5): DAMVIQNPRYQVTQFGKPVTLSCSQTLNHNVMYWYQQKSSQAPKLLFHYYDKDFNNEADTPDNFQSRRPNTSFCFLDIRSPGLGDTAMYLCATSRDLLTQETQYFGPGTRLLVL.

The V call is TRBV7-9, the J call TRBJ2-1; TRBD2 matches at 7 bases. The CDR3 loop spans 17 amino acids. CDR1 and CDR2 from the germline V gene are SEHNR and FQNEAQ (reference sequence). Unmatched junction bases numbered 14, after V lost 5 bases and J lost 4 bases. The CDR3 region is CASSPPVRLAPYNEQFF. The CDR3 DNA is TGTGCCAGCAGCCCCCCCGTCAGACTAGCCCCTTACAATGAGCAGTTCTTC. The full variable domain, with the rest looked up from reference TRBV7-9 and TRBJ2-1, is DTGVSQNPRHKITKRGQNVTFRCDPISEHNRLYWYRQTLGQGPEFLTYFQNEAQLEKSRLLSDRFSAERPKGSFSTLEIQRTEQGDSAMYLCASSPPVRLAPYNEQFFGPGTRLTVL.

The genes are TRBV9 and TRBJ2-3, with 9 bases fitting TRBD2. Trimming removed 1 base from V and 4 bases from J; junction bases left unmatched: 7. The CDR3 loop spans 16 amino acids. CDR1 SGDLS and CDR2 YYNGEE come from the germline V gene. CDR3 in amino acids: CASSVTAGGASDTQYF. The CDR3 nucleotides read TGTGCCAGCAGCGTAACGGCGGGGGGGGCCTCAGATACGCAGTATTTT.